This T cell receptor beta chain was identified during a study of cytomegalovirus exposure and HLA in healthy donors (dated by TCRdb to 2017 to 2019). Some background on the complete study: The 500 to 700 repertoires of the first cohort and the approximately 130 validation repertoires were produced on the same platform, according to a later analysis. The study aimed to test whether signatures of past pathogen exposure could be identified by cataloging public T cell receptors. Along with the approximately 670-subject first cohort, a separate validation cohort of more than 90 different subjects was used. To predict cytomegalovirus infection status, the study brought together high-throughput TCR immunosequencing, statistical association of individual TCRs with disease status, and machine learning.

About this clone: What this receptor recognizes is not known. Nothing much larger sits one base from this clone, and base qualities are not available.

Donors formed part of the validation cohort, which comprised 120 or so subjects and was distinct from the first cohort of under 850 subjects. To prepare the library, the immunoSEQ multiplex PCR assay was applied. From the authors' description of their analysis: A statistical classification framework was built for diagnosing cytomegalovirus status from the catalog of TCR beta chain sequences. TCRdb stores this immuneACCESS table with in-frame sequences only. Part of the clones is absent; in the studies checked, under half of the shortfall reflects unresolved V genes, and no reason is known for the rest. The DNA was the basis for D and trimming; V, J and clone size are from that table. Here the sample has tens of thousands of clones; about 97% occur a single time. The ten largest clonotypes hold 1.5% to 2% of the sample. General study outcomes and caveats: A total of fewer than 200 TCR beta chains were listed by the study as associated with cytomegalovirus. The authors suggested that the approach could potentially be generalized to other disease states and immunological phenotypes. The classifier was reported to diagnose cytomegalovirus status with high specificity and sensitivity in both the original cohort and the validation cohort. Most TCR sequences were seen in very few donors, while some public TCRs were found in many individuals. A later analysis lacked HLA typing for the validation cohort, so it scored co-occurrence in that cohort across all 130 or so repertoires. In vitro tests confirmed that a few of the cytomegalovirus-associated TCR beta chains recognize cytomegalovirus antigens. A later analysis found that TCRs clustered in the first cohort also tended to co-occur in the roughly 120 validation repertoires, with approximately 93% of cluster scores above 0.

The origin of this receptor is a woman younger than 30 in good health and CMV-seropositive. Sequencing was performed on PBMCs.

The CDR3 region: CASSPVGEINEKLFF. The base sequence is TGTGCCAGCAGCCCAGTAGGGGAAATTAATGAAAAACTGTTTTTT. Here the chain combines TRBV5-5 and TRBJ1-4; tentative D gene TRBD1, with 5 bases matching. The CDR3 spans 15 residues, from the cysteine through the phenylalanine. CDR3 DNA only is kept here, 45 bases in frame from base 1. V gives up 4 bases and J gives up 4 bases, and the segment between their germline ends measures 14 bases. Per the germline V gene (reference sequence), SGHKS is the CDR1 and YYEKEE is the CDR2.